This entry features one T cell receptor beta chain sequence. Template material for amplifying TCR beta CDR3 regions consisted of RNA transcripts. RT-PCR in the first round (using the HTBI primer set) targeted the TCR CDR3. In TCRdb, the multiplex PCR reads were re-called with MiXCR into one record per CDR3 protein. The data hold about 610,000 distinct CDR3 sequences, with roughly a sixth observed a single time. Per the germline V gene, CDR1 is SGHAT and CDR2 is FQDESV (reference sequence). The CDR3 runs to 14 residues. V was cut by 10 bases and J by 4 bases, with 19 bases left in between. This entry belongs to a study of T cells in Graves' hyperthyroidism and ophthalmopathy. Used for diagnoses were clinical symptoms, serum thyroxine and TRAb, thyroid ultrasound and orbital computed tomography.

The TCR comes from a woman between 35 and 50 years old with Graves' ophthalmopathy. Material: blood. The chain combines TRBV11-1 with TRBJ2-5; D is uncertain. CDR3: CATRCRFSRETQYF. CDR3 in DNA: TGTGCCACCAGGTGCCGTTTTAGTCGAGAGACCCAGTACTTC. Variable domain in full (rest from reference TRBV11-1 and TRBJ2-5): EAEVAQSPRYKITEKSQAVAFWCDPISGHATLYWYRQILGQGPELLVQFQDESVVDDSQLPKDRFSAERLKGVDSTLKIQPAELGDSAMYLCATRCRFSRETQYFGPGTRLLVL.